The 20 T cell receptor beta chains listed next were all sequenced from one sample in a study of blood T cells in healthy people across ages. A J-beta primer mix and a sample-barcoded 5' primer were used in a second PCR of roughly 7 to 12 cycles. TCRdb ran MiXCR on the 5' RACE reads and lists one entry per CDR3 protein. This sample has about 1.1 million distinct CDR3 sequences, with 35% to 40% found just once. Source material: blood. The receptors were gathered from a man between 18 and 29 years old in good health.

The table lists this clonotype with a few counts. The genes are TRBV12-3 or TRBV12-4 and TRBJ1-2, with 7 bases fitting TRBD1. The CDR3 covers 14 residues. V was pared by 1 base and J by 6 bases, with 5 bases of the junction left unmatched. The DNA of the CDR3 is TGTGCCAGCAGTTTAGGGCCGACAGGGAATGGCTACACCTTC. It is translated as CASSLGPTGNGYTF.

The chain combines TRBV20-1 with TRBJ2-7; no firm D call. From germline, CDR1 is DFQATT and CDR2 SNEGSKA (reference sequence). V was shortened by 4 bases and J by 1 base, with 11 bases between the two germline ends. This CDR3 has 13 amino acids. CDR3 loop: CSANHPGSYEQYF. CDR3 in DNA: TGCAGTGCTAACCACCCCGGGTCCTACGAGCAGTACTTC.

This clonotype was found a few times. The V call is TRBV20-1, the J call TRBJ2-5, with 9 bases lining up with TRBD1. The V gene's germline CDR1 is DFQATT and CDR2 SNEGSKA (reference sequence). There are 15 residues in the CDR3. V gave up 0 bases and J gave up 4 bases; unmatched junction bases: 6. The CDR3 sequence is CSARDLGQGLETQYF. The CDR3 coding sequence is TGCAGTGCTAGAGATCTTGGACAGGGGTTAGAGACCCAGTACTTC.

This clonotype has ten or more counts. This chain connects TRBV6-9 to TRBJ2-3, with a tentative D call TRBD2 (6 bases). V gave up 1 base and J gave up 4 bases, with 18 bases separating them. The CDR3 runs 17 residues. Looked up from germline, CDR1 is MNHGY and CDR2 is SVAAGI. The CDR3 DNA is TGTGCCAGCAGTTATTTTAGTAGCCGGGGGTCACCAGATACGCAGTATTTT. Translated: CASSYFSSRGSPDTQYF.

The sample holds many counts of this clonotype. V is TRBV12-5 and J is TRBJ2-3; D is uncertain. Trimming took 0 bases from V and 2 from J, leaving 0 bases between them. Germline-derived CDR1 and CDR2 are LGHNT and FRNRAP. CDR3 length: 12 amino acids. The CDR3 is CASGLVTDTQYF. DNA for the CDR3: TGTGCTAGTGGTTTGGTCACAGATACGCAGTATTTT.

Only a few counts were recorded for this clonotype. This chain joins TRBV6-2 or TRBV6-3 and TRBJ2-5; D gene unclear. The CDR3 is 13 residues long. Per germline, CDR1 MNHEY and CDR2 SVGEGT. V was clipped by 6 bases and J by 5 bases, with 13 bases between them. CDR3 nucleotide sequence: TGTGCCAGCAGCTATCGAATTTTGGAGACCCAGTACTTC. Its translation: CASSYRILETQYF.

V and J are TRBV7-9 and TRBJ2-3; 7 nucleotides agree with TRBD1. This CDR3 comprises 15 residues. The J segment lost 3 bases and the V segment lost 5 bases, leaving 8 bases of the junction unmatched. Germline V gene sequence: CDR1 SEHNR, CDR2 FQNEAQ (reference sequence). CDR3 in amino acids: CASSHRDSPTDTQYF. CDR3 coding DNA: TGTGCCAGCAGCCACCGGGACAGCCCGACAGATACGCAGTATTTT. The whole variable domain, remainder taken from reference TRBV7-9 and TRBJ2-3, is DTGVSQNPRHKITKRGQNVTFRCDPISEHNRLYWYRQTLGQGPEFLTYFQNEAQLEKSRLLSDRFSAERPKGSFSTLEIQRTEQGDSAMYLCASSHRDSPTDTQYFGPGTRLTVL.

The chain joins TRBV4-2 to TRBJ2-1; D gene uncertain. CDR3 length: 13 amino acids. The germline gives CDR1 LGHNA, CDR2 YNFKEQ. With 0 bases removed from V and 8 bases from J, the gap between germline ends came to 8 bases. DNA of the CDR3: TGTGCCAGCAGCCAAGAAATCCTCCATGAGCAGTTCTTC. Protein: CASSQEILHEQFF.

V is TRBV14 and J is TRBJ1-1; D is uncertain. The CDR3 is made up of 15 amino acids. CDR1 and CDR2 from the germline V gene are SGHDN and FVKESK. V was shortened by 0 bases and J by 2 bases, with 10 bases between the two germline ends. In DNA, the CDR3 is TGTGCCAGCAGCCAAGATAGGGCACTTAACACTGAAGCTTTCTTT. This sequence encodes CASSQDRALNTEAFF. Complete variable domain (other parts from reference TRBV14 and TRBJ1-1): EAGVTQFPSHSVIEKGQTVTLRCDPISGHDNLYWYRRVMGKEIKFLLHFVKESKQDESGMPNNRFLAERTGGTYSTLKVQPAELEDSGVYFCASSQDRALNTEAFFGQGTRLTVV.

There are a few counts of this clonotype. V gene TRBV20-1 combines with J gene TRBJ2-3; no firm D call. CDR1 is DFQATT and CDR2 is SNEGSKA in the germline V gene (reference sequence). The CDR3 runs to 15 residues. Trimming shortened V by 3 bases and J by 0 bases, and 13 bases separated the two germline ends. Here the CDR3 reads CSASGRPESTDTQYF. In DNA, the CDR3 is TGCAGTGCTAGCGGACGACCGGAAAGCACAGATACGCAGTATTTT.

This clonotype was counted a single time. V and J are TRBV15 and TRBJ1-5, with D unresolved. The length of the CDR3 is 15 residues. The germline CDR1 and CDR2 sequences are LNHNV and YYDKDF (reference sequence). V was clipped by 0 bases and J by 2 bases, with 8 bases between them. The CDR3 DNA reads as TGTGCCACCAGCAGAGAGTCCCCTCGCAATCAGCCCCAGCATTTT. This translates into CATSRESPRNQPQHF.

This CDR3 reads CASSSGRGPHLFF. Written as DNA, the CDR3 is TGCGCCAGCAGCTCGGGACGTGGCCCTCACCTGTTTTTT. J is TRBJ1-4 and V is TRBV5-1; TRBD1 might be the D (5 bases). Between the trimmed V and J ends, which lost 3 bases and 14 bases, there was a span of 17 bases. Per the germline V gene, CDR1 is SGHRS and CDR2 is YFSETQ. This CDR3 has 13 residues.

Details on this clonotype: A read error may account for a junction end that differs from germline. The chain carries TRBV5-6 and TRBJ2-1, with D possibly being TRBD1 (6 bases). The germline V gene has CDR1 SGHDT and CDR2 YYEEEE. This CDR3 contains 13 residues. CDR3 nucleotide sequence: TGTGCCGGCAGCTGGTCGATACAGGGAGAGCAGTTCTTC. This codes for CAGSWSIQGEQFF.

J is TRBJ1-2 and V is TRBV20-1, with 8 bases identical to TRBD1. From germline, CDR1 is DFQATT and CDR2 SNEGSKA (reference sequence). V was pared by 2 bases and J by 10 bases, with 6 bases of the junction left unmatched. CDR3 length equals 12 residues. As DNA, the CDR3 is TGCAGTGCTAGATCGGACAGGGAGCACTACACCTTC. Translated, it gives CSARSDREHYTF.

Only a few counts were recorded for this clonotype. The chain uses TRBV20-1 and TRBJ1-1, with D possibly matching TRBD1 (5 bases). The germline V gene encodes CDR1 DFQATT and CDR2 SNEGSKA (reference sequence). The germline V and J ends were trimmed by 0 bases and 3 bases, with 17 bases remaining between them. This CDR3 spans 16 amino acids. The CDR3 loop is CSARDLGARWDTEAFF. The CDR3, as DNA: TGCAGTGCTAGAGATCTTGGGGCCCGGTGGGACACTGAAGCTTTCTTT.

The chain recombines TRBV4-3 with TRBJ1-1; D is ambiguous. The length of the CDR3 is 11 residues. The germline gives CDR1 LGHNA, CDR2 YSLEER. Trimming shortened V by 1 base and J by 12 bases, and 9 bases separated the two germline ends. CDR3 DNA: TGCGCCAGCAGCCAAGGAAATGGTCCTTTCTTT. This gives the protein CASSQGNGPFF.

The chain links TRBV20-1 to TRBJ2-1; tentatively, D is TRBD1 or TRBD2 (5 bases each). The CDR3 has 15 amino acids. The V and J ends lost 0 bases and 6 bases respectively, with 15 bases between them. From germline, CDR1 is DFQATT and CDR2 SNEGSKA (reference sequence). CDR3 region: CSARDFSGRRNEQFF. In DNA, the CDR3 is TGCAGTGCTAGAGATTTTTCGGGGCGGCGCAATGAGCAGTTCTTC.

The chain carries TRBV3-1 and TRBJ1-1; 8 nucleotides match TRBD1. This CDR3 is built from 15 residues. Germline loops: CDR1 LGHDT, CDR2 YNNKEL (reference sequence). With 4 bases clipped from V and 0 bases from J, the junction kept 4 bases outside the gene matches. The DNA for the CDR3 is TGTGCCAGCAGCCGTCGCAGGGGGCTGAACACTGAAGCTTTCTTT. Translated: CASSRRRGLNTEAFF.

V usage is TRBV27 and J usage is TRBJ1-1; D ambiguous. Germline V gene data show CDR1 as MNHEY and CDR2 as SMNVEV (reference sequence). The CDR3 totals 14 residues. Trimming stripped 4 bases from V and 5 bases from J, with 14 bases between. In DNA form, the CDR3 reads TGTGCCAGCAGTTCCCTTGGTTCTTCAACTGAAGCTTTCTTT. Translated: CASSSLGSSTEAFF.

This clonotype was detected a few times. The chain recombines TRBV15 with TRBJ2-3, with 7 bases lining up with TRBD1. The CDR3 runs to 14 residues. Germline V gives CDR1 LNHNV, CDR2 YYDKDF (reference sequence). V shed 4 bases and J 4 bases; nucleotides not matched to a gene: 5. The CDR3 spells CATSKGGASDTQYF. The CDR3 coding sequence is TGTGCCACCAGCAAAGGGGGCGCGTCAGATACGCAGTATTTT.